This T cell receptor beta chain is drawn from a study of blood T cell repertoires in COVID-19. Which cohort a participant joined came from the clinical history participants gave. Trimming removed 4 bases from V and 2 bases from J, with 9 bases in between. The CDR3 contains 14 residues. Germline CDR1 reads KGHSH; CDR2 reads LQKENI. Per the study methods: Counts of nucleated cells, estimated from reference gene primer amplification, were obtained. Data came from immunoSEQ multiplex PCR; TCRdb stores just in-frame clones and leaves some out. That table supplies the V and J calls and clone size; D and trimming were determined from the DNA. Among about 260,000 clones, around 89% were seen once, and the ten largest hold roughly 4%.

Sequencing was carried out using PBMCs or T cells enriched from blood (not recorded which). The sequence was obtained from a young woman with acute COVID-19. V is TRBV18 and J is TRBJ2-1; TRBD1 might be the D (5 bases). The CDR3 protein is CASSRQSPYNEQFF. CDR3 coding DNA: TGTGCCAGCTCACGACAGTCTCCCTACAATGAGCAGTTCTTC.